A single sample gave rise to the 28 T cell receptor beta chains below, sequenced in a study of cytomegalovirus exposure and HLA in healthy donors. The method was immunoSEQ multiplex PCR; TCRdb's version includes in-frame clones alone and lacks a portion of them. This table has 170,000 or so clones, 85% appearing once. Sequenced sample: PBMCs. Receptors originate from a man aged 18 to 29 in good health and CMV-seropositive.

The chain combines TRBV25-1 with TRBJ1-1; weak D call: TRBD1 (5 bases). With 6 bases removed from V and 0 bases from J, the gap between germline ends came to 14 bases. The CDR3 spans 15 residues. Germline lookup yields CDR1 MGHDK and CDR2 SYGVNS. The CDR3 reads CASSPQGGVNTEAFF. The DNA of the CDR3 is TGTGCCAGCAGCCCCCAGGGTGGGGTGAACACTGAAGCTTTCTTT.

The rearrangement joins TRBV5-1 to TRBJ2-1, with TRBD1 matching over 9 bases. Trimming took 0 bases from V and 5 from J; bases not matched to a gene: 0. Germline-derived CDR1 and CDR2 are SGHRS and YFSETQ. CDR3 length: 14 amino acids. This CDR3 reads CASSLGTGDNEQFF. CDR3 nucleotide sequence: TGCGCCAGCAGCTTGGGGACAGGGGACAATGAGCAGTTCTTC.

The rearrangement uses TRBV6-6 and TRBJ1-5; no definite D call. The length of the CDR3 is 12 residues. Trimming shortened V by 2 bases and J by 4 bases, and 3 bases separated the two germline ends. In germline, CDR1 is MNHNY, CDR2 SVGAGI (reference sequence). The CDR3 is CASSYENQPQHF. Here the CDR3 DNA reads TGTGCCAGCAGTTACGAGAATCAGCCCCAGCATTTT.

V gene TRBV9 combines with J gene TRBJ2-2; possibly TRBD1 for D (6 bases). Trimming shortened V by 4 bases and J by 4 bases, and 11 bases separated the two germline ends. Per germline, CDR1 SGDLS and CDR2 YYNGEE. The CDR3 is 14 amino acids. The CDR3 sequence: CASSPLGGTGELFF. In nucleotides, the CDR3 is TGTGCCAGCAGCCCTTTAGGGGGCACCGGGGAGCTGTTTTTT.

The chain employs TRBV29-1 and TRBJ2-1; TRBD1 matches 7 bases. V was clipped by 1 base and J by 4 bases; unmatched bases: 10. CDR1 is SQVTM and CDR2 is ANQGSEA in the germline V gene. The CDR3 has 16 residues. CDR3 nucleotide sequence: TGCAGCGTTGAAGGGGCAGGGGGAATCGGGTACAATGAGCAGTTCTTC. Translating it yields CSVEGAGGIGYNEQFF.

This chain joins TRBV18 and TRBJ2-5; 8 bases fit TRBD2. The germline CDR1 and CDR2 sequences are KGHSH and LQKENI. Trimming took 5 bases from V and 5 from J; bases not matched to a gene: 13. The CDR3 is 16 amino acids. The CDR3 DNA follows: TGTGCCAGCTCAGCGGGACTAGGACAAAAGGGGGAGACCCAGTACTTC. This gives the protein CASSAGLGQKGETQYF.

This clone is a singleton in its sample. The chain employs TRBV6-5 and TRBJ2-7; 7 bases match TRBD1. The CDR3 has 15 residues. V was clipped by 2 bases and J by 4 bases; unmatched bases: 8. Germline CDR1 MNHEY, CDR2 SVGAGI. CDR3 sequence reads: CASSYRTGDGYEQYF. The CDR3 DNA follows: TGTGCCAGCAGTTACCGCACAGGGGATGGGTACGAGCAGTACTTC.

The chain combines TRBV4-2 with TRBJ2-1, with 7 bases aligning to TRBD2. The ends lost 4 bases at V and 7 bases at J; junction bases unmatched: 10. CDR3 length equals 15 residues. The V gene's germline CDR1 is LGHNA and CDR2 YNFKEQ. The CDR3 spells CASSPTRGSGNEQFF. For the CDR3, the DNA is TGTGCCAGCAGCCCGACTCGCGGGAGTGGTAATGAGCAGTTCTTC.

The V call is TRBV2, the J call TRBJ1-5; possibly TRBD1 for D (5 bases). Germline V CDR1 and CDR2: SNHLY, FYNNEI. The V end lost 7 bases, the J end lost 6 bases, and 16 bases lay between the germline ends. CDR3 size: 14 residues. CDR3 coding DNA: TGTGCCAGCAAGGCGGGGGAGGTAGGTCAGCCCCAGCATTTT. Amino acid sequence: CASKAGEVGQPQHF.

CDR3 in amino acids: CASSDGTGRTDTQYF. CDR3 nucleotides: TGCGCCAGCAGCGACGGGACAGGGCGGACAGATACGCAGTATTTT. The chain is built from TRBV10-1 and TRBJ2-3; TRBD1 matches at 9 bases. This CDR3 comprises 15 residues. Germline-derived CDR1 and CDR2 are WNHNN and SYGVQD (reference sequence). V dropped 6 bases and J dropped 3; count of bases not matched to a gene: 7.

This chain connects TRBV18 to TRBJ1-1; 9 bases are a match to TRBD1. CDR1 is KGHSH and CDR2 is LQKENI in the germline V gene. The CDR3 is 14 amino acids. The V gene end was trimmed by 5 bases and the J gene end by 5 bases; junction bases not matched to a gene: 6. The CDR3 DNA sequence: TGTGCCAGCTCAAGGGACAGGGCACGGACTGAAGCTTTCTTT. Amino acid sequence: CASSRDRARTEAFF.

This chain joins TRBV18 and TRBJ2-1; 11 bases agree with TRBD2. Trimming at V came to 3 bases and at J to 3 bases, leaving 4 bases not matched to a gene. CDR3 length: 16 amino acids. Looked up from germline, CDR1 is KGHSH and CDR2 is LQKENI. Here the CDR3 reads CASSPLTSGDYNEQFF. DNA for the CDR3: TGTGCCAGCTCACCTTTGACTAGCGGGGACTACAATGAGCAGTTCTTC.

Only one count was recorded for this clone. The chain carries TRBV28 and TRBJ1-2; D is perhaps TRBD1 (5 bases). Germline values: CDR1 MDHEN, CDR2 SYDVKM. The CDR3 is 16 amino acids. Trimming left V 5 bases short and J 1 base short, with 17 bases between. This chain's CDR3 is CASSPAGGPLNYGYTF. The CDR3, as DNA: TGTGCCAGCAGTCCCGCCGGGGGACCGCTTAACTATGGCTACACCTTC.

CDR3: CARQTSGQEQFF. The CDR3 DNA is TGTGCCAGACAGACTAGCGGCCAAGAGCAGTTCTTC. The chain has TRBV2 and TRBJ2-1; 9 nucleotides match TRBD2. J was trimmed by 10 bases and V by 9 bases; bases with no gene match: 7. CDR3 size: 12 residues. The germline V gene has CDR1 SNHLY and CDR2 FYNNEI.

This clone was seen more than once but under ten times. V usage is TRBV10-3 and J usage is TRBJ1-3, with a possible D match to TRBD1 (5 bases). The CDR3 is 11 amino acids. Germline V gene lookup returns CDR1 ENHRY and CDR2 SYGVKD. V was clipped by 2 bases and J by 11 bases, with 7 bases between them. CDR3 in DNA: TGTGCCATCAGTGAGACAGGAGCCATATATTTT. It specifies CAISETGAIYF.

The chain links TRBV29-1 to TRBJ2-4; D is possibly TRBD2 (6 bases). Germline CDR1 and CDR2: SQVTM and ANQGSEA. V lost 6 bases, J lost 3 bases, and 9 bases lay in between. CDR3 length: 12 amino acids. CDR3 residues: CSVLEGKNIQYF. For the CDR3, the DNA is TGCAGCGTCCTGGAGGGCAAAAACATTCAGTACTTC.

V usage is TRBV6-6 and J usage is TRBJ2-1, with D tentatively TRBD2 (6 bases). The CDR3 totals 14 residues. Germline V gives CDR1 MNHNY, CDR2 SVGAGI (reference sequence). Trimming stripped 7 bases from V and 3 bases from J, with 13 bases between. The CDR3 DNA reads as TGTGCCAGCAACACCGGGAGTATCTACAATGAGCAGTTCTTC. It yields the protein CASNTGSIYNEQFF.

The gene calls are TRBV5-6 and TRBJ2-2, with 14 bases lining up with TRBD2. Germline CDR1 and CDR2: SGHDT and YYEEEE. V shed 3 bases and J 8 bases; nucleotides not matched to a gene: 9. CDR3 length: 17 residues. CDR3 region: CASSSGTSGRRVGELFF. The CDR3 DNA follows: TGTGCCAGCAGCTCCGGGACTAGCGGGAGAAGGGTGGGGGAGCTGTTTTTT.

The chain combines TRBV28 with TRBJ2-5; TRBD1 matches 7 bases. Trimming removed 4 bases from V and 7 bases from J; junction bases left unmatched: 9. Germline loops: CDR1 MDHEN, CDR2 SYDVKM. This CDR3 spans 14 amino acids. The DNA for the CDR3 is TGTGCCAGCAGTTCCGTTGACAGGGTGAGGACCCAGTACTTC. This gives the protein CASSSVDRVRTQYF.

For this clone: The sample contains more than one DNA sequence encoding this CDR3. This chain joins TRBV5-4 and TRBJ2-7; 11 nucleotides line up with TRBD1. Looked up from germline, CDR1 is SGHNT and CDR2 is YYREEE (reference sequence). CDR3 length: 14 amino acids. V lost 3 bases to trimming and J lost 2 bases; unmatched junction nucleotides: 1. CDR3 region: CASSSGQGAYEQYF. In DNA, the CDR3 is TGTGCCAGCAGCTCGGGACAGGGGGCCTACGAGCAGTACTTC. Based on the CDR3 plus reference TRBV5-4 and TRBJ2-7, the full variable domain is ETGVTQSPTHLIKTRGQQVTLRCSSQSGHNTVSWYQQALGQGPQFIFQYYREEENGRGNFPPRFSGLQFPNYSSELNVNALELDDSALYLCASSSGQGAYEQYFGPGTRLTVT.

The rearrangement uses TRBV28 and TRBJ1-1, with 8 bases lining up with TRBD1. The CDR3 loop spans 14 amino acids. With V trimmed by 6 bases and J by 3 bases, 6 bases remained unmatched. Germline lookup yields CDR1 MDHEN and CDR2 SYDVKM. CDR3 in DNA: TGTGCCAGCAGCAGGACAGGGACTCACACTGAAGCTTTCTTT. Residues: CASSRTGTHTEAFF.

This sequence joins TRBV6-1 and TRBJ1-1; no definite D call. Germline-derived CDR1 and CDR2 are MNHNS and SASEGT. This CDR3 is built from 12 residues. V lost 7 bases and J lost 3, with 9 bases in between. CDR3 protein: CASKFRDTEAFF. The CDR3 DNA reads as TGTGCCAGCAAATTCCGGGACACTGAAGCTTTCTTT.

V gene TRBV7-6 combines with J gene TRBJ2-1, with 11 bases that match TRBD2. CDR3 size: 16 residues. After removal of 5 bases from V and 3 bases from J, the junction contained 6 bases not matched to a gene. CDR1 and CDR2 (germline): SGHVS, FNYEAQ. The CDR3 is CASSQKTSGNYNEQFF. The CDR3 DNA sequence: TGTGCCAGCAGCCAAAAGACTAGCGGGAACTACAATGAGCAGTTCTTC. The full variable domain, in which reference TRBV7-6 and TRBJ2-1 provide the parts outside the CDR3, is GAGVSQSPRYKVTKRGQDVALRCDPISGHVSLYWYRQALGQGPEFLTYFNYEAQQDKSGLPNDRFSAERPEGSISTLTIQRTEQRDSAMYRCASSQKTSGNYNEQFFGPGTRLTVL.

This chain connects TRBV5-6 to TRBJ1-5, with a possible D match to TRBD1 (5 bases). CDR3 length: 14 amino acids. Germline V gene lookup returns CDR1 SGHDT and CDR2 YYEEEE. The V and J ends lost 4 bases and 5 bases respectively, with 13 bases between them. CDR3 sequence: CASSLVGEDQPQHF. The DNA of the CDR3 is TGTGCCAGCAGCCTCGTGGGGGAGGATCAGCCCCAGCATTTT.

The chain recombines TRBV27 with TRBJ1-1; possibly TRBD1 for D (6 bases). From germline, CDR1 is MNHEY and CDR2 SMNVEV (reference sequence). Trimming took 2 bases from V and 1 from J, leaving 8 bases between them. The CDR3 is 14 residues long. The CDR3 nucleotides are TGTGCCAGCAGTTTAGGACAGTCGAACACTGAAGCTTTCTTT. Translated, it gives CASSLGQSNTEAFF.

The chain couples TRBV2 to TRBJ1-2; D is undetermined. V gave up 4 bases and J gave up 6 bases, with 15 bases separating them. This CDR3 region has 14 residues. In germline, CDR1 is SNHLY, CDR2 FYNNEI. The CDR3, as DNA: TGTGCCAGCAGTGTGGCAGGCACAATGGATGGCTACACCTTC. Its protein product is CASSVAGTMDGYTF.

The rearrangement joins TRBV19 to TRBJ2-2; D ambiguous. The ends were cut back, 4 bases at V and 5 bases at J, with 14 bases in the middle. Germline CDR1 is LNHDA and CDR2 is SQIVND (reference sequence). The CDR3 is 15 amino acids. CDR3 sequence: CASSTQTQLTGELFF. DNA of the CDR3: TGTGCCAGTAGTACGCAGACACAACTTACCGGGGAGCTGTTTTTT.

This clone turned up a few times. V is TRBV10-3 and J is TRBJ1-2, with D hard to call. Germline-derived CDR1 and CDR2 are ENHRY and SYGVKD. The V and J ends lost 3 bases and 4 bases respectively, with 9 bases between them. The CDR3 contains 13 residues. As DNA, the CDR3 is TGTGCCATCAGTGAAACACAAACCTATGGCTACACCTTC. Translating it yields CAISETQTYGYTF.